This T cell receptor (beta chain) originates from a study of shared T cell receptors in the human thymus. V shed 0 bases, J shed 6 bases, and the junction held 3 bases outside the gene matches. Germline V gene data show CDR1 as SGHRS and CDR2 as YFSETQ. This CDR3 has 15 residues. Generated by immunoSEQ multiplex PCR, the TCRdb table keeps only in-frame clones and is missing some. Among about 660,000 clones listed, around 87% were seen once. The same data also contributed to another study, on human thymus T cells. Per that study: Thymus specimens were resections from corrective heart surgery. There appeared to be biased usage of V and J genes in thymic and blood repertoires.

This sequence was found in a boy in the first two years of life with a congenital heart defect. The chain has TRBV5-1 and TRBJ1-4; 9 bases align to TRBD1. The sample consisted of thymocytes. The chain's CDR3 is CASSLGDRVDEKLFF. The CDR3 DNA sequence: TGCGCCAGCAGCTTGGGGGACAGGGTTGATGAAAAACTGTTTTTT.